The 23 T cell receptor beta chains below were found in one sample sequenced in a study of graft-versus-host responses after intestinal transplantation. Their antigen targets remain unknown. Some clones are missing from TCRdb's copy, which holds only in-frame ones; the method was immunoSEQ multiplex PCR. This repertoire shows under 130,000 clones, over 85% found once; its top ten account for approximately 1%. The sample was unstimulated CD8+ T cells sorted from spleen or lymph node cells, taken before intestinal transplant. The receptors stem from a human donor who received an intestinal transplant.

The CDR3 region has the DNA TGTGCCAGCAGCGTAGTCGGGGGGCTAAGCACAGATACGCAGTATTTT. It translates to CASSVVGGLSTDTQYF. V usage is TRBV9 and J usage is TRBJ2-3; D possibly corresponds to TRBD2 (7 bases). Germline CDR1 is SGDLS and CDR2 is YYNGEE. V gave up 0 bases and J gave up 0 bases, with 11 bases separating them. The CDR3 sequence is 16 residues long.

This clone has more than one count but fewer than ten. The V call is TRBV19, the J call TRBJ2-7; TRBD1 matches at 8 bases. Germline V gene data show CDR1 as LNHDA and CDR2 as SQIVND (reference sequence). V shed 4 bases and J 5 bases; nucleotides not matched to a gene: 10. The CDR3 sequence is 15 residues long. CDR3 sequence reads: CASSKGTGPSHEQYF. The CDR3 DNA reads as TGTGCCAGTAGTAAGGGGACAGGACCTTCTCACGAGCAGTACTTC.

The genes are TRBV14 and TRBJ2-7, with D hard to call. This CDR3 comprises 15 residues. The V gene's germline CDR1 is SGHDN and CDR2 FVKESK. Trimming removed 1 base at V and 1 base at J, with 11 bases between. CDR3 amino acids: CASSQGSGFSYEQYF. For the CDR3, the DNA is TGTGCCAGCAGCCAAGGTAGTGGCTTTTCCTACGAGCAGTACTTC.

V gene TRBV5-4 combines with J gene TRBJ2-3; 7 positions agree with TRBD2. This CDR3 spans 14 amino acids. Germline V CDR1 and CDR2: SGHNT, YYREEE (reference sequence). The V segment lost 0 bases and the J segment 4 bases; nucleotides outside the gene matches: 2. The CDR3 reads CASSLEREADTQYF. DNA for the CDR3: TGTGCCAGCAGCTTGGAACGGGAGGCAGATACGCAGTATTTT. Variable domain in full (rest from reference TRBV5-4 and TRBJ2-3): ETGVTQSPTHLIKTRGQQVTLRCSSQSGHNTVSWYQQALGQGPQFIFQYYREEENGRGNFPPRFSGLQFPNYSSELNVNALELDDSALYLCASSLEREADTQYFGPGTRLTVL.

The rearrangement joins TRBV4-2 to TRBJ1-3; D ambiguous. From germline, CDR1 is LGHNA and CDR2 YNFKEQ. CDR3 size: 19 residues. Trimming took 4 bases from V and 8 from J, leaving 30 bases between them. For the CDR3, the DNA is TGTGCCAGCAGCCGATTCGGGTTTGGGGATAGGCAGGAGGCCGACACCATATATTTT. Translation gives CASSRFGFGDRQEADTIYF.

V usage is TRBV21-1 and J usage is TRBJ2-5; the table assigns TRBD1, which was not confirmed against the DNA. TRBV21-1 is a pseudogene. The CDR3 is 18 amino acids. For the CDR3, the DNA is TGTGCCAGCAGCAAAGCTTCGGTGGGGGCTTGGGCAACAGAGACCCAGTACTTC. This codes for CASSKASVGAWATETQYF.

The chain has TRBV7-9 and TRBJ2-3; D gene unclear. This CDR3 contains 14 residues. Trimming cost V 3 bases and J 4 bases, with 11 bases left between them. The V gene's germline CDR1 is SEHNR and CDR2 FQNEAQ (reference sequence). CDR3 sequence: CASSLVESPDTQYF. Here the CDR3 DNA reads TGTGCCAGCAGCTTGGTAGAGAGCCCAGATACGCAGTATTTT.

This chain uses TRBV6-1 with TRBJ1-3, with a possible D match to TRBD1 (5 bases). Germline values: CDR1 MNHNS, CDR2 SASEGT. The CDR3 covers 16 residues. Trimming removed 2 bases from V and 4 bases from J, with 15 bases in between. The CDR3 here is CASSEIWGTVGNTIYF. The CDR3 nucleotides read TGTGCCAGCAGTGAAATTTGGGGGACTGTCGGAAACACCATATATTTT.

This clone has a single count. The V and J genes are TRBV5-4 and TRBJ2-5; D not certain. CDR1 is SGHNT, CDR2 YYREEE, per germline (reference sequence). Trimming took off 4 bases at V and 1 base at J, with 2 bases between the two ends. The CDR3 loop spans 11 amino acids. The CDR3 region is CASSAQETQYF. CDR3 sequence (DNA): TGTGCCAGCAGCGCCCAAGAGACCCAGTACTTC.

V gene TRBV6-7 combines with J gene TRBJ2-3, with 8 bases aligning to TRBD1. TRBV6-7 belongs to the ORF category, with a function that is uncertain. V was clipped by 8 bases and J by 2 bases; unmatched bases: 18. This CDR3 has 18 residues. DNA of the CDR3: TGTGCCAGCGCACGTGACCCAGAGACAGGGGTATACACAGATACGCAGTATTTT. It encodes CASARDPETGVYTDTQYF.

The chain joins TRBV5-5 to TRBJ1-5; D is unresolved. The CDR3 has 16 amino acids. Germline CDR1 and CDR2: SGHKS and YYEKEE (reference sequence). The V gene lost 4 bases and the J gene lost 0 bases, with 14 bases spanning the gap. CDR3: CASSPAGPDSNQPQHF. The CDR3 coding sequence is TGTGCCAGCAGCCCCGCGGGCCCGGATAGCAATCAGCCCCAGCATTTT.

The V and J genes are TRBV9 and TRBJ2-3; D is undetermined. CDR1 is SGDLS, CDR2 YYNGEE, per germline. This CDR3 spans 12 amino acids. V lost 3 bases, J lost 6 bases, and 8 bases lay in between. The CDR3 region has the DNA TGTGCCAGCAGCGCGACTGAGGATACGCAGTATTTT. Translation: CASSATEDTQYF.

V gene TRBV15 combines with J gene TRBJ2-3; possible D gene TRBD2, 5 bases. The CDR3 spans 13 residues. CDR1 is LNHNV, CDR2 YYDKDF, per germline (reference sequence). Between the trimmed V and J ends, which lost 3 bases and 6 bases, there was a span of 10 bases. The CDR3 nucleotides read TGTGCCACCAGCAGTAAGGACTCCGATACGCAGTATTTT. The encoded protein is CATSSKDSDTQYF.

The rearrangement uses TRBV9 and TRBJ2-1; perhaps TRBD1 as D (5 bases). The CDR3 loop spans 15 amino acids. The V end was cut by 1 base, the J end by 5 bases, with 13 bases between. Germline V gene sequence: CDR1 SGDLS, CDR2 YYNGEE. DNA of the CDR3: TGTGCCAGCAGCGTACAGGGCCCGGGTGACAATGAGCAGTTCTTC. Amino acid sequence: CASSVQGPGDNEQFF.

The genes are TRBV19 and TRBJ1-5, with no clear D. Trimming stripped 2 bases from V and 4 bases from J, with 9 bases between. The CDR3 totals 14 residues. Per the germline V gene, CDR1 is LNHDA and CDR2 is SQIVND (reference sequence). The CDR3 protein is CASSIRAGNQPQHF. CDR3 coding DNA: TGTGCCAGTAGTATAAGGGCAGGAAATCAGCCCCAGCATTTT.

This clone was seen a few times. This rearrangement joins TRBV4-1 to TRBJ1-4; 10 nucleotides match TRBD1. J gave up 8 bases and V 5 bases, and 5 bases lay outside the gene matches. The germline V gene has CDR1 MGHRA and CDR2 YSYEKL. This CDR3 has 14 residues. The CDR3 protein is CASSERTGGEKLFF. CDR3 coding DNA: TGCGCCAGCAGCGAACGGACAGGGGGGGAAAAACTGTTTTTT.

The chain has TRBV11-2 and TRBJ1-1, with 10 bases aligning to TRBD1. From germline, CDR1 is SGHAT and CDR2 FQNNGV. The ends lost 4 bases at V and 8 bases at J; junction bases unmatched: 4. The CDR3 is 13 amino acids. This chain's CDR3 is CASSSGQGGEAFF. The CDR3 DNA follows: TGTGCCAGCAGCTCAGGACAGGGGGGGGAAGCTTTCTTT.

The chain couples TRBV6-1 to TRBJ2-2; TRBD1 aligns across 9 bases. V lost 3 bases and J lost 7; bases outside the gene matches: 6. CDR1 is MNHNS and CDR2 is SASEGT in the germline V gene. This CDR3 has 15 amino acids. CDR3 sequence reads: CASSEIQGASGELFF. The CDR3 DNA is TGTGCCAGCAGTGAGATACAGGGGGCGAGCGGGGAGCTGTTTTTT.

This rearrangement joins TRBV7-9 to TRBJ2-3, with 10 bases identical to TRBD1. The junction had 8 bases not matched to a gene; V was cut back by 2 bases and J by 6 bases. CDR1 is SEHNR, CDR2 FQNEAQ, per germline (reference sequence). CDR3 length equals 16 residues. CDR3 nucleotides: TGTGCCAGCAGCTTAATCTTCGGACAGGGGGTGGATACGCAGTATTTT. As protein: CASSLIFGQGVDTQYF.

The chain uses TRBV11-2 and TRBJ2-7; 7 bases match TRBD2. CDR3 size: 16 residues. Germline V lookup: CDR1 SGHAT, CDR2 FQNNGV. V was clipped by 5 bases and J by 2 bases; unmatched bases: 12. The CDR3 coding sequence is TGTGCCAGCAGCCTTGCGCGCGGGGGAGCGGCCTACGAGCAGTACTTC. This translates into CASSLARGGAAYEQYF. The full variable domain, with the rest looked up from reference TRBV11-2 and TRBJ2-7, is EAGVAQSPRYKIIEKRQSVAFWCNPISGHATLYWYQQILGQGPKLLIQFQNNGVVDDSQLPKDRFSAERLKGVDSTLKIQPAKLEDSAVYLCASSLARGGAAYEQYFGPGTRLTVT.

This clone showed up just once. The chain has TRBV4-1 and TRBJ1-1; 8 nucleotides agree with TRBD1. With V trimmed by 1 base and J by 4 bases, 5 bases remained unmatched. This CDR3 has 15 residues. Germline loops: CDR1 MGHRA, CDR2 YSYEKL. The DNA of the CDR3 is TGCGCCAGCAGCCAAGTCTCGGACAGGGTCACTGAAGCTTTCTTT. Residues: CASSQVSDRVTEAFF.

The chain combines TRBV6-7 with TRBJ2-7; 16 nucleotides agree with TRBD2. TRBV6-7 is flagged as an ORF with uncertain function. The trim removed 0 bases at V and 3 bases at J, leaving 11 bases unmatched. This CDR3 has 20 residues. CDR3 sequence: CASSYSGTSGGETPNYEQYF. The CDR3 region has the DNA TGTGCCAGCAGTTACTCCGGGACTAGCGGGGGGGAAACTCCAAACTACGAGCAGTACTTC.

This clone appeared a single time. The V gene is TRBV9, the J gene TRBJ1-1; 7 bases are shared with TRBD1. Germline V gene sequence: CDR1 SGDLS, CDR2 YYNGEE. The length of the CDR3 is 17 residues. J gave up 0 bases and V 0 bases, and 8 bases lay outside the gene matches. CDR3 DNA: TGTGCCAGCAGCGTAGGAGGGGGACAGACCATGAACACTGAAGCTTTCTTT. Translation gives CASSVGGGQTMNTEAFF. The full variable domain, in which reference TRBV9 and TRBJ1-1 provide the parts outside the CDR3, is DSGVTQTPKHLITATGQRVTLRCSPRSGDLSVYWYQQSLDQGLQFLIQYYNGEERAKGNILERFSAQQFPDLHSELNLSSLELGDSALYFCASSVGGGQTMNTEAFFGQGTRLTVV.